This entry lists 6 T cell receptor beta chains sequenced from one sample in a study of T cell responses to AZD1222 COVID-19 vaccine. Profiled with immunoSEQ multiplex PCR; TCRdb holds only in-frame clones, not every one. The table lists some 120,000 clones, roughly 91% of them singletons. Sequencing used peripheral blood, obtained on day 0 of AZD1222 vaccination. These receptors originate from an adult in good health.

The gene calls are TRBV27 and TRBJ1-6; D ambiguous. Germline CDR1 MNHEY, CDR2 SMNVEV (reference sequence). V was clipped by 7 bases and J by 6 bases, with 19 bases between them. This CDR3 is built from 16 residues. This chain's CDR3 is CASKIKSGLGNSPLHF. CDR3 sequence (DNA): TGTGCCAGCAAAATAAAAAGTGGGTTGGGTAATTCACCCCTCCACTTT.

This chain uses TRBV5-8 with TRBJ2-3; unclear D gene. Germline CDR1 and CDR2: SGHTS and YDEGEE. V was cut by 3 bases and J by 3 bases, with 8 bases left in between. The CDR3 loop spans 13 amino acids. The CDR3: CASSSSWTDTQYF. CDR3 nucleotide sequence: TGTGCCAGCAGCTCTTCCTGGACAGATACGCAGTATTTT.

This chain connects TRBV4-3 to TRBJ1-4, with 7 bases fitting TRBD1. Trimming removed 3 bases from V and 6 bases from J; junction bases left unmatched: 7. This CDR3 comprises 15 residues. The germline V gene encodes CDR1 LGHNA and CDR2 YSLEER. The DNA of the CDR3 is TGCGCCAGCAGCCAGGACAGGAGTTATTATGAAAAACTGTTTTTT. Protein product: CASSQDRSYYEKLFF.

This chain connects TRBV4-1 to TRBJ2-5; TRBD1 might be the D (6 bases). The CDR3 has 14 amino acids. Per the germline V gene, CDR1 is MGHRA and CDR2 is YSYEKL. V dropped 4 bases and J dropped 4 bases, with 13 bases sitting between them. The chain's CDR3 is CASSLHRDLETQYF. Written as DNA, the CDR3 is TGCGCCAGCAGCCTCCACAGGGATTTAGAGACCCAGTACTTC.

The chain employs TRBV4-1 and TRBJ2-7, with TRBD2 identical over 9 bases. Germline loops: CDR1 MGHRA, CDR2 YSYEKL. V trimming: 1 base; J trimming: 3 bases; junction bases outside the gene matches: 4. The CDR3 consists of 15 residues. For the CDR3, the DNA is TGCGCCAGCAGCCAAGGGGGGACTAGCAGCTACGAGCAGTACTTC. It codes for CASSQGGTSSYEQYF.

The chain uses TRBV15 and TRBJ1-2, with unresolved D. The CDR3 spans 14 residues. Germline V gives CDR1 LNHNV, CDR2 YYDKDF (reference sequence). The germline V and J ends were trimmed by 1 base and 8 bases, with 14 bases remaining between them. The CDR3: CATSRVGSFTGYTF. CDR3 nucleotide sequence: TGTGCCACCAGCAGAGTTGGCAGCTTTACGGGCTACACCTTC.